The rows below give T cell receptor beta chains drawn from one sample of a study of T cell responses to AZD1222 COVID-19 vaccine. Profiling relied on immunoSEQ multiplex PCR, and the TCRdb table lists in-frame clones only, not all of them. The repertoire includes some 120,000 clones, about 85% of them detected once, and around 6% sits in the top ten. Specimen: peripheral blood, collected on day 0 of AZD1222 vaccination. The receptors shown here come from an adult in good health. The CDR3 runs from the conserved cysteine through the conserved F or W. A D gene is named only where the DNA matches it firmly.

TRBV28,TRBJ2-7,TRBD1,CASRRDRVGEQYF
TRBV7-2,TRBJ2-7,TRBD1,CASSLKLGQGLGEQYF
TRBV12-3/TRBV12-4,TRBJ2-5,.,CASSPRVETQYF
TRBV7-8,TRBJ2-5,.,CASSTTGTAKETQYF
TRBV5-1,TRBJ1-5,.,CASSLSGYQPQHF
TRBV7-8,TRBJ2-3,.,CASSLVRTDTQYF
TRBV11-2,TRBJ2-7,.,CASSFATGKFYEQYF
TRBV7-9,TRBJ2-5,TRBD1,CASSLGIGTGGETQYF
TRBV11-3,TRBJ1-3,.,CASNTQGVDTIYF
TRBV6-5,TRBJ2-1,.,CASSASENEQFF
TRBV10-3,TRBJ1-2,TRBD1,CATMTGNYGYTF
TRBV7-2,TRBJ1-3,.,CASSLGGYGSGNTIYF
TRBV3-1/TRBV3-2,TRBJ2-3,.,CASSQARGRAYTDTQYF
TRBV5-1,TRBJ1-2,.,CASSLATTAYGYTF
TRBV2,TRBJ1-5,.,CASRARASNQPQHF
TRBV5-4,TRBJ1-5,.,CASRVWGKNQPQHF
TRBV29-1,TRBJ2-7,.,CSVEDGQGEYF
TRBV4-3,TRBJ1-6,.,CASSQGQSNSPLHF
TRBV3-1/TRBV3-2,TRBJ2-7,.,CASSQDSVSYEQYF
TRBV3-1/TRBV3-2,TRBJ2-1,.,CASSHIGTEQFF
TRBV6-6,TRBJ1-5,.,CASSYSGVTESQPQHF
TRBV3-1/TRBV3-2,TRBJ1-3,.,CASSYRGAGNTIYF
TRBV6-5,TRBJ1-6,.,CASSSAPTYNSPLHF
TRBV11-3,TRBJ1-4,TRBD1,CASSLRGPNEKLFF
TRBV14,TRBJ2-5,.,CASSHGDLIGETQYF
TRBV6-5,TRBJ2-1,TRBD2,CASSLLAGALNEQFF
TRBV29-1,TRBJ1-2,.,CSVGEGLGYTF
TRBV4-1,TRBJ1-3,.,CASSQDPGENTIYF
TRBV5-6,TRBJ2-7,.,CASSPRGSYEQYF
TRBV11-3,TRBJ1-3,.,CASSFPPFSNSGNTIYF
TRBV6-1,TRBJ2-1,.,CASSERGLSYNEQFF
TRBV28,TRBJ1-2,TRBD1,CASSPTGAYGYTF
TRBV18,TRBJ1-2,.,CASSSFQGPGYTF
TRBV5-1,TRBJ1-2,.,CASSLGRTRGYGYTF
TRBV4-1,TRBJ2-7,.,CASSLRESPLYEQYF
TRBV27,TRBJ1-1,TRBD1,CASSFRAGGQGFEAFF
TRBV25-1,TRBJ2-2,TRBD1,CASRSDRGTGELFF
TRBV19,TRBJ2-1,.,CASSMGFGDVEQFF
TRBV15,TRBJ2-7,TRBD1,CATSRVYGRGQGEQYF
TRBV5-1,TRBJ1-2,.,CASSSQGRGGYTF
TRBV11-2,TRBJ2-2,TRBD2,CASSTKLGGAGGELFF
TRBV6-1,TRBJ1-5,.,CASSELAGPQPQHF
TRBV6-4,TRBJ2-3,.,CASSGDSTDTQYF
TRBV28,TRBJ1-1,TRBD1,CASSFRTGNTEAFF
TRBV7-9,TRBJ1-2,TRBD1,CASSSNSGTGTGYTF
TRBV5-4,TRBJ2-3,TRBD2,CASSPTSGGPYTQYF
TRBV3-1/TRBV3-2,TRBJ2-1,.,CASSRRVDEQFF
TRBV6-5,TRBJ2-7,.,CASSYSWAGKIYEQYF
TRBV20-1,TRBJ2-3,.,CSASSDTQYF
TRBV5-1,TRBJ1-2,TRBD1,CASSLETGDPRAQTNYGYTF
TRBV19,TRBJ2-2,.,CASSIPGPLRPNTGELFF
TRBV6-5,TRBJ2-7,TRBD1,CASSTQGAMSYEQYF
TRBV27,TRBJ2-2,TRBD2,CASSHAGANTGELFF